This T cell receptor beta chain was documented in a study of blood T cell repertoires in COVID-19. Germline loops: CDR1 MDHEN, CDR2 SYDVKM. This CDR3 region has 11 residues. V gave up 6 bases and J gave up 3 bases, with 5 bases separating them. TCRdb's copy holds only in-frame clones and misses some; the assay was immunoSEQ multiplex PCR. The sample holds 150,000 to 200,000 clones, over 75% seen once. This clone was picked up one time. Material: peripheral blood. The clonotype originates from a woman of 80 years or more with active or convalescent COVID-19. The genes are TRBV28 and TRBJ1-1, with D unclear. Written as DNA, the CDR3 is TGTGCCAGCAGCCGGGACACTGAAGCTTTCTTT. Protein product: CASSRDTEAFF.